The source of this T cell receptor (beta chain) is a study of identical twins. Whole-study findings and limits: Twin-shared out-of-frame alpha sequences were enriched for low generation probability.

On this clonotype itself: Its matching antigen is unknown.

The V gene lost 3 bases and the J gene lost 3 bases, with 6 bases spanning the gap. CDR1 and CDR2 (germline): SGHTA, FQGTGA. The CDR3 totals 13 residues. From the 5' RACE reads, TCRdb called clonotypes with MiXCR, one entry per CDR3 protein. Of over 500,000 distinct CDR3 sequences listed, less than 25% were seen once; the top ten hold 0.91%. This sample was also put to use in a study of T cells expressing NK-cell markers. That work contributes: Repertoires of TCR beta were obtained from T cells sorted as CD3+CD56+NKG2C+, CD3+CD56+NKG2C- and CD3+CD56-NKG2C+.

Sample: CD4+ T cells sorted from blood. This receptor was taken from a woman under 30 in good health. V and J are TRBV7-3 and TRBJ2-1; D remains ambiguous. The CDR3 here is CASSLELYNEQFF. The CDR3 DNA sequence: TGTGCCAGCAGCTTGGAGCTCTACAATGAGCAGTTCTTC. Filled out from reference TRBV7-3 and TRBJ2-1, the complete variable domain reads GAGVSQTPSNKVTEKGKYVELRCDPISGHTALYWYRQSLGQGPEFLIYFQGTGAADDSGLPNDRFFAVRPEGSVSTLKIQRTERGDSAVYLCASSLELYNEQFFGPGTRLTVL.